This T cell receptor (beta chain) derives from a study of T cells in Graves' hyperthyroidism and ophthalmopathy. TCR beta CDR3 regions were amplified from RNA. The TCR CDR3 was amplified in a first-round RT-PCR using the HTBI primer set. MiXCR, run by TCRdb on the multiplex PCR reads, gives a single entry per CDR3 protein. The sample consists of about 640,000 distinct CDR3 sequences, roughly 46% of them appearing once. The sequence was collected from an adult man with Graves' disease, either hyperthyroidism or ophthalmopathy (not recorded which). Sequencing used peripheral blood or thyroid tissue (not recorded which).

CDR3 in amino acids: CASSLGGHLFYGYTF. For the CDR3, the DNA is TGTGCCAGCAGCTTAGGGGGACACTTATTCTATGGCTACACCTTC. This sequence joins TRBV7-9 and TRBJ1-2; D might be TRBD1 (6 bases). This CDR3 is 15 amino acids long. Germline V lookup: CDR1 SEHNR, CDR2 FQNEAQ (reference sequence). With 1 base removed from V and 4 bases from J, the gap between germline ends came to 13 bases. Using reference TRBV7-9 and TRBJ1-2 for the parts outside the CDR3, the full variable domain is DTGVSQNPRHKITKRGQNVTFRCDPISEHNRLYWYRQTLGQGPEFLTYFQNEAQLEKSRLLSDRFSAERPKGSFSTLEIQRTEQGDSAMYLCASSLGGHLFYGYTFGSGTRLTVV.